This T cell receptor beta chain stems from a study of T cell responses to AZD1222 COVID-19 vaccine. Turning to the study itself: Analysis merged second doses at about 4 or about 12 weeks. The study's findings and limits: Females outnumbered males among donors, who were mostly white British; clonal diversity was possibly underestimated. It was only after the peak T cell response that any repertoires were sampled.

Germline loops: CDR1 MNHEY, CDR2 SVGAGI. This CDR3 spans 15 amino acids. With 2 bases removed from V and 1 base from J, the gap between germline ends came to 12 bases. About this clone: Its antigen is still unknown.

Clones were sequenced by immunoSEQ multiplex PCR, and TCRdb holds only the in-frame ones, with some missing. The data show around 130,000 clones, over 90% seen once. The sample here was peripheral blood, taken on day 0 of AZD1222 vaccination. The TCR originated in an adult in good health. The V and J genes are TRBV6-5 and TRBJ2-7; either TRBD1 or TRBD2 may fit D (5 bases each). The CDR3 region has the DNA TGTGCCAGCAGTTACGGGCAGGGCGGGTCCTACGAGCAGTACTTC. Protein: CASSYGQGGSYEQYF.